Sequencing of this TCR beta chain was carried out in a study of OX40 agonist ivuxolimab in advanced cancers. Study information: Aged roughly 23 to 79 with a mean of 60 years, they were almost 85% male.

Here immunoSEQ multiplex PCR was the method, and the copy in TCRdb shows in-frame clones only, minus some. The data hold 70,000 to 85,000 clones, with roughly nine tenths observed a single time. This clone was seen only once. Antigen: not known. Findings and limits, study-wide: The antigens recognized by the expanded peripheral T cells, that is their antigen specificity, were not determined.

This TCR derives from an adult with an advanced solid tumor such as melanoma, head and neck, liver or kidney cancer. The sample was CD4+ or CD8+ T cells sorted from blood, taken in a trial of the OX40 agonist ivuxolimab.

CDR3: CASSPRGRGDIQYF. The CDR3 DNA sequence: TGTGCCAGCAGCCCAAGGGGTCGGGGGGACATTCAGTACTTC. This sequence joins TRBV11-3 and TRBJ2-4; TRBD2 matches 7 bases. The CDR3 has 14 residues. V lost 5 bases, J lost 8 bases, and 9 bases stayed unmatched. Germline V gene lookup returns CDR1 SGHNT and CDR2 YENEEA.